The 15 T cell receptor beta chains presented below share a single source sample, sequenced in a study of blood T cell repertoires in COVID-19. Using immunoSEQ multiplex PCR, the repertoire was profiled, and TCRdb retains in-frame clones only, with some absent. The sample carries 150,000 to 200,000 clones, roughly 93% recorded once. Sequenced input: peripheral blood. Receptor source: a woman aged 55-70 years with COVID-19, enrolled during active disease.

J is TRBJ1-5 and V is TRBV6-5, with D perhaps TRBD1 (6 bases). Looked up from germline, CDR1 is MNHEY and CDR2 is SVGAGI. Trimming shortened V by 7 bases and J by 7 bases, and 20 bases separated the two germline ends. There are 15 residues in the CDR3. For the CDR3, the DNA is TGTGCCAGCAACAGAGGGGGGGGCGACGAACAGCCCCAGCATTTT. Protein product: CASNRGGGDEQPQHF.

This chain connects TRBV9 to TRBJ2-7; 7 bases are a match to TRBD1. This CDR3 is built from 14 residues. The trim removed 3 bases at V and 5 bases at J, leaving 8 bases unmatched. Germline values: CDR1 SGDLS, CDR2 YYNGEE. The CDR3 sequence is CASSATGTDHEQYF. The CDR3 DNA is TGTGCCAGCAGCGCCACCGGGACAGACCACGAGCAGTACTTC.

The rearrangement joins TRBV7-2 to TRBJ1-1, with D possibly matching TRBD1 (6 bases). The CDR3 consists of 15 residues. V was clipped by 1 base and J by 3 bases, with 12 bases between them. Germline V lookup: CDR1 SGHTA, CDR2 FQGNSA. This CDR3 is CASSLDPAGDTEAFF. In nucleotides, the CDR3 is TGTGCCAGCAGCTTAGACCCCGCAGGGGACACTGAAGCTTTCTTT.

The rearrangement uses TRBV18 and TRBJ1-4; no clear D gene. The CDR3 extends over 13 amino acids. Trimming took 2 bases from V and 10 from J, leaving 11 bases between them. Germline values: CDR1 KGHSH, CDR2 LQKENI. CDR3: CASSPDFNGKLFF. CDR3 coding DNA: TGTGCCAGCTCACCAGATTTCAACGGAAAACTGTTTTTT.

The chain combines TRBV2 with TRBJ1-2; tentatively, D is TRBD1 (5 bases). Trimming stripped 5 bases from V and 13 bases from J, with 17 bases between. CDR3 size: 12 residues. Germline values: CDR1 SNHLY, CDR2 FYNNEI. The CDR3 loop is CASSLGTPGGTF. CDR3 coding DNA: TGTGCCAGCAGTCTCGGGACGCCCGGGGGCACCTTC.

The chain links TRBV5-6 to TRBJ2-6; 7 bases are a match to TRBD1. The ends lost 4 bases at V and 0 bases at J; junction bases unmatched: 7. Germline CDR1 reads SGHDT; CDR2 reads YYEEEE. CDR3 length equals 17 residues. This CDR3 reads CASSRTGTNSGANVLTF. The CDR3 region has the DNA TGTGCCAGCAGCCGGACAGGTACCAACTCTGGGGCCAACGTCCTGACTTTC.

The chain uses TRBV7-9 and TRBJ1-3; D is unresolved. This CDR3 contains 14 residues. V lost 1 base and J lost 2, with 6 bases in between. CDR1 is SEHNR, CDR2 FQNEAQ, per germline (reference sequence). Here the CDR3 DNA reads TGTGCCAGCAGCTTAGAGAGTGCTGGAAACACCATATATTTT. Translated, it gives CASSLESAGNTIYF.

This chain uses TRBV6-1 with TRBJ2-7; 9 nucleotides line up with TRBD1. J gave up 1 base and V 2 bases, and 3 bases lay outside the gene matches. CDR3 length equals 15 residues. Germline CDR1 is MNHNS and CDR2 is SASEGT. The CDR3 spells CASSERTGDSYEQYF. Written as DNA, the CDR3 is TGTGCCAGCAGTGAAAGGACAGGGGATTCCTACGAGCAGTACTTC.

The J gene is TRBJ1-2, the V gene TRBV7-2, with D tentatively TRBD1 (6 bases). Trimming stripped 4 bases from V and 4 bases from J, with 19 bases between. Per germline, CDR1 SGHTA and CDR2 FQGNSA. The CDR3 totals 16 residues. This chain's CDR3 is CASSSTTGTHTYGYTF. CDR3 DNA sequence: TGTGCCAGCAGCTCAACCACCGGGACACATACCTATGGCTACACCTTC.

J is TRBJ2-3 and V is TRBV27, with D maybe TRBD2 (5 bases). Germline CDR1 reads MNHEY; CDR2 reads SMNVEV (reference sequence). With 7 bases removed from V and 1 base from J, the gap between germline ends came to 12 bases. This CDR3 has 14 residues. CDR3 coding DNA: TGTGCCAGCAAAGTCCCAGCGGGCACAGATACGCAGTATTTT. This encodes CASKVPAGTDTQYF.

J is TRBJ1-2 and V is TRBV6-6, with 7 bases aligning to TRBD1. J lost 8 bases, V lost 2 bases, and 5 bases had no gene match. Germline CDR1 and CDR2: MNHNY and SVGAGI (reference sequence). CDR3 length equals 13 residues. The CDR3 DNA follows: TGTGCCAGCAGTTACGAGGGGGCAGGCGGCTACACCTTC. It encodes CASSYEGAGGYTF.

This clone was recorded only once. This chain uses TRBV7-2 with TRBJ1-5, with 7 bases fitting TRBD1. CDR3 length equals 15 residues. Trimming at V came to 6 bases and at J to 3 bases, leaving 8 bases not matched to a gene. Per germline, CDR1 SGHTA and CDR2 FQGNSA. This chain's CDR3 is CASRAWGTDNQPQHF. The CDR3 bases are TGTGCCAGCAGAGCTTGGGGGACAGACAATCAGCCCCAGCATTTT.

The V call is TRBV5-4, the J call TRBJ2-1; TRBD1 matches at 7 bases. The germline gives CDR1 SGHNT, CDR2 YYREEE (reference sequence). With V trimmed by 0 bases and J by 8 bases, 11 bases remained unmatched. The CDR3 is 16 amino acids. CDR3 loop: CASSLEATGPRHEQFF. CDR3 bases: TGTGCCAGCAGCTTGGAGGCGACAGGGCCAAGGCATGAGCAGTTCTTC.

The chain couples TRBV19 to TRBJ1-1; 7 bases fit TRBD1. The CDR3 consists of 14 residues. Germline trimming cut 5 bases from V and 5 bases from J; bases unmatched to any gene: 8. Germline V gene data show CDR1 as LNHDA and CDR2 as SQIVND (reference sequence). CDR3 in amino acids: CASSATGKWTEAFF. DNA of the CDR3: TGTGCCAGTAGTGCGACAGGGAAGTGGACTGAAGCTTTCTTT.

This chain uses TRBV30 with TRBJ1-2; D remains unclear. Germline CDR1 is GTSNPN and CDR2 is SVGIG (reference sequence). This CDR3 spans 15 amino acids. V was shortened by 3 bases and J by 0 bases, with 14 bases between the two germline ends. CDR3 in amino acids: CAWREAGSANYGYTF. In nucleotides, the CDR3 is TGTGCCTGGAGGGAGGCCGGGTCAGCTAACTATGGCTACACCTTC.